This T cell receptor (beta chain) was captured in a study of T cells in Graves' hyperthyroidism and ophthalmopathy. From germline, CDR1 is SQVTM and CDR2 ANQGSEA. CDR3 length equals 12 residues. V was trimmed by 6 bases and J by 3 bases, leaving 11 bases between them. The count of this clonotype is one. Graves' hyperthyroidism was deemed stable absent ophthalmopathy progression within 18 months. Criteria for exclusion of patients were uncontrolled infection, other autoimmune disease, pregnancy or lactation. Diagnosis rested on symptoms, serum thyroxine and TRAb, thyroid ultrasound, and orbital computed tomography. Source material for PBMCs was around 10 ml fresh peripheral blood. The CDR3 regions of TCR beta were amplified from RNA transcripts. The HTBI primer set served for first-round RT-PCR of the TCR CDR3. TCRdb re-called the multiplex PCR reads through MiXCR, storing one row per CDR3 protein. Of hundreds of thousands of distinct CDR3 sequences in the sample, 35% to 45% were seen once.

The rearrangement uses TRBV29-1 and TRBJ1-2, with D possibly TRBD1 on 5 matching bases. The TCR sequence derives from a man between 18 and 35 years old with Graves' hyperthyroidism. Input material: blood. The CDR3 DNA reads TGCAGCGTCGGGGGTACGCACTATGGCTACACCTTC. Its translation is CSVGGTHYGYTF.